This T cell receptor (beta chain) was recovered during a study of beta chain features in type 1 diabetes. Across the whole study: Cell yields, gender and age were similar in healthy donors and patients. Sorted cells examined across all samples numbered around 100 million. General study points: The similarity of naive, central memory and Treg TCRB repertoires appeared greater among patients than among healthy donors. Type 1 diabetes patients had moderately but significantly shorter TCRB CDR3s in all four CD4+ subsets.

What was sequenced were expressed TCRB transcripts, since all of the isolated RNA had been reverse transcribed. Assay used: immunoSEQ multiplex PCR; TCRdb lists only in-frame clones, some missing. The sample lists roughly 70,000 clones; almost 50% were seen once. Trimming left V 0 bases short and J 0 bases short, with 18 bases between. The CDR3 has 18 amino acids. The germline CDR1 and CDR2 sequences are SGHNT and YYREEE (reference sequence). This clone was counted once. The antigen remains undetermined. The chain has TRBV5-4 and TRBJ1-2; D is perhaps TRBD1 (6 bases). The sequence came from a man aged 25 to 45 with type 1 diabetes. Sequencing used central memory CD4+ T cells from blood. The DNA of the CDR3 is TGTGCCAGCAGCTTGGGTCTACAGGGTGGATCTCCTAACTATGGCTACACCTTC. The encoded protein is CASSLGLQGGSPNYGYTF. Full variable domain (rest looked up from reference TRBV5-4 and TRBJ1-2): ETGVTQSPTHLIKTRGQQVTLRCSSQSGHNTVSWYQQALGQGPQFIFQYYREEENGRGNFPPRFSGLQFPNYSSELNVNALELDDSALYLCASSLGLQGGSPNYGYTFGSGTRLTVV.